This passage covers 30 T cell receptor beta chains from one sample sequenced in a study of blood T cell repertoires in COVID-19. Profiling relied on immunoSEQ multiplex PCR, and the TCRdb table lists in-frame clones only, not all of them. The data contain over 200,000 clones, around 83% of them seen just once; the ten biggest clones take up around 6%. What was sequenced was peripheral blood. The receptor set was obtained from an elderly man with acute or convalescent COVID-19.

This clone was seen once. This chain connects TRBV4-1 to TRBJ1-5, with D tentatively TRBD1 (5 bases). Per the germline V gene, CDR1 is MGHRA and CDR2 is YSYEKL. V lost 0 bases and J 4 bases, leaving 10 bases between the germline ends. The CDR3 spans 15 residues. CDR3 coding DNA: TGCGCCAGCAGCCAAGATGGGGGGGTTAATCAGCCCCAGCATTTT. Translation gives CASSQDGGVNQPQHF.

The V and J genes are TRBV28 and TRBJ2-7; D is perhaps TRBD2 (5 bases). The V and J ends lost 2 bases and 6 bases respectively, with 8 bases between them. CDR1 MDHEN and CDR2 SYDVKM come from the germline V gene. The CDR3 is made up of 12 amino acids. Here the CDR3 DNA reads TGTGCCAGCAGTTTAGGGCTAGCCGAGCAGTACTTC. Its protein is CASSLGLAEQYF. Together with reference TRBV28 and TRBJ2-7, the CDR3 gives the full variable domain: DVKVTQSSRYLVKRTGEKVFLECVQDMDHENMFWYRQDPGLGLRLIYFSYDVKMKEKGDIPEGYSVSREKKERFSLILESASTNQTSMYLCASSLGLAEQYFGPGTRLTVT.

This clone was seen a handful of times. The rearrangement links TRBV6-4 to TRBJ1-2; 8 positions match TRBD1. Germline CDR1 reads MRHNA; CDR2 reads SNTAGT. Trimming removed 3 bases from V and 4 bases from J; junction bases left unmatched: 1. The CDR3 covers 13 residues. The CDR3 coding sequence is TGTGCCAGCAGTGAGACAGGGGTCTATGGCTACACCTTC. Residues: CASSETGVYGYTF.

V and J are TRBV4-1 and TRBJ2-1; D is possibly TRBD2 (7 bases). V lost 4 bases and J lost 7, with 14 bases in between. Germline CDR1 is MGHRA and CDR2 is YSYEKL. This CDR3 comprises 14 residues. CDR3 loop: CASSRGGPVNEQFF. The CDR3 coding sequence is TGCGCCAGCAGCCGGGGGGGGCCGGTGAATGAGCAGTTCTTC.

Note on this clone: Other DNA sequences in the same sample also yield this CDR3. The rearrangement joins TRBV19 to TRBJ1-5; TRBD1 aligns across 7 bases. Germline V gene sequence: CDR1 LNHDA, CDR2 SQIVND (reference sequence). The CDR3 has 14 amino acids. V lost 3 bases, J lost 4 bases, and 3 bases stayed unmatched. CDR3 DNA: TGTGCCAGTAGTATCGAACAGGGGAATCAGCCCCAGCATTTT. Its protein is CASSIEQGNQPQHF.

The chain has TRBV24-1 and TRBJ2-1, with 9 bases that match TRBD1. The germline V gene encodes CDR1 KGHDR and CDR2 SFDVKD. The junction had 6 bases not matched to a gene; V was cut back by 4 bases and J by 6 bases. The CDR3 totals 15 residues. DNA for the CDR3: TGTGCCACCAGTGACCCCGGGACAGGGAGCAATGAGCAGTTCTTC. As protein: CATSDPGTGSNEQFF.

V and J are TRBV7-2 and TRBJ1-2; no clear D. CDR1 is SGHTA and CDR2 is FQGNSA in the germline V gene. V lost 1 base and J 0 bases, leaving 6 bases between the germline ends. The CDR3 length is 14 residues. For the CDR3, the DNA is TGTGCCAGCAGCTTAGTAGCAGCTAACTATGGCTACACCTTC. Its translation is CASSLVAANYGYTF.

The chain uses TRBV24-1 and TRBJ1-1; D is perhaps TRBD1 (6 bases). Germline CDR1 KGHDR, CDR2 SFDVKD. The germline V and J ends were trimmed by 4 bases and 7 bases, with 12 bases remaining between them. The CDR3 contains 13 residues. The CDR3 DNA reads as TGTGCCACCAGTGACCGCGACAGGAATGAAGCTTTCTTT. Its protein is CATSDRDRNEAFF.

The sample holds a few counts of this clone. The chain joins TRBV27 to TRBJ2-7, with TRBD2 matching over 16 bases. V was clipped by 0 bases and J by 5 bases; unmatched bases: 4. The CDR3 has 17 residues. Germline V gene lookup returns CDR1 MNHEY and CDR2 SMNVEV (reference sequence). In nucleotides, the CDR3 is TGTGCCAGCAGTTTATCCCCCGGGACTAGCGGGAGGGACGAGCAGTACTTC. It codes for CASSLSPGTSGRDEQYF.

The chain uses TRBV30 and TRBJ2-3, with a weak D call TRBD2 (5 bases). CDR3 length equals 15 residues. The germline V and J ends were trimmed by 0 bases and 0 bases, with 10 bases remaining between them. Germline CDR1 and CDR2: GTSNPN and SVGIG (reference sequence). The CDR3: CAWSVGRPSTDTQYF. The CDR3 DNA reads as TGTGCCTGGAGTGTTGGGAGACCGAGCACAGATACGCAGTATTTT.

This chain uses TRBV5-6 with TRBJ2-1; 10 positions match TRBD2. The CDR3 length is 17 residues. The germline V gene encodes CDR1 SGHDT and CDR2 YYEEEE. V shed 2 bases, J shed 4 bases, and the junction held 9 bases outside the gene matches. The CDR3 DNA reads TGTGCCAGCAGCTTTTGGGCTAGCGGGAGTGGGTACAATGAGCAGTTCTTC. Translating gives CASSFWASGSGYNEQFF.

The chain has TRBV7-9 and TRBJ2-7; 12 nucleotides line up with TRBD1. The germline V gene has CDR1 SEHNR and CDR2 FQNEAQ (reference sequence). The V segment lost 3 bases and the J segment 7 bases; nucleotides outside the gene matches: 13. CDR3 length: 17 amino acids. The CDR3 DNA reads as TGTGCCAGCAGCTTCTTTAGACTGGGACAGGGGGCGGATGAGCAGTACTTC. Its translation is CASSFFRLGQGADEQYF.

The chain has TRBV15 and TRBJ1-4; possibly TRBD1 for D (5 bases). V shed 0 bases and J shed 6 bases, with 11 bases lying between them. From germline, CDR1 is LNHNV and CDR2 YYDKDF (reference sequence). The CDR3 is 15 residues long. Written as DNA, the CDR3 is TGTGCCACCAGCAGAGATAGAGGACAATATGAAAAACTGTTTTTT. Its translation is CATSRDRGQYEKLFF.

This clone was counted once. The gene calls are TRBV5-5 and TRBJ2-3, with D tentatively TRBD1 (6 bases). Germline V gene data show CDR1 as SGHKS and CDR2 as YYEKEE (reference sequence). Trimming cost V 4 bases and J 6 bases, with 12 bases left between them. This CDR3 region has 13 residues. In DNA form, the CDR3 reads TGTGCCAGCAGCGGAACAGGGTTGGATACGCAGTATTTT. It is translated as CASSGTGLDTQYF.

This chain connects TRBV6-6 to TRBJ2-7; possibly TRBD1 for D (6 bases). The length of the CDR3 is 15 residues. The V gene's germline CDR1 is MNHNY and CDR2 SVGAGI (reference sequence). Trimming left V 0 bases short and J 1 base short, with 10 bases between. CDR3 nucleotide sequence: TGTGCCAGCAGTTACTCATGGGACATATCCTACGAGCAGTACTTC. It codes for CASSYSWDISYEQYF.

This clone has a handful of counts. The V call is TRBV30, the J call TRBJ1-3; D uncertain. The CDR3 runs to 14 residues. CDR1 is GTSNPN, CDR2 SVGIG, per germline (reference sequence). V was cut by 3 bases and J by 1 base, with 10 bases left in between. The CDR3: CAWRRPGSGNTIYF. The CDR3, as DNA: TGTGCCTGGAGGCGACCGGGATCTGGAAACACCATATATTTT.

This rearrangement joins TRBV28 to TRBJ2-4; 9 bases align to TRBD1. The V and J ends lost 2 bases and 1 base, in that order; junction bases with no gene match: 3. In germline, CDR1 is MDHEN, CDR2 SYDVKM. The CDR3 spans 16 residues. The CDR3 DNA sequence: TGTGCCAGCAGTTTACGACAGGGGGGGGCCAAAAACATTCAGTACTTC. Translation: CASSLRQGGAKNIQYF.

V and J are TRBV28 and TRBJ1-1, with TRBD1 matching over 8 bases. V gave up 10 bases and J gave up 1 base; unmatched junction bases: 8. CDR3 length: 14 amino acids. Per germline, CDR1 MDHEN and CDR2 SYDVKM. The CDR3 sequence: CANSMGQANTEAFF. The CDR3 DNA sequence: TGTGCCAACTCAATGGGACAGGCGAACACTGAAGCTTTCTTT.

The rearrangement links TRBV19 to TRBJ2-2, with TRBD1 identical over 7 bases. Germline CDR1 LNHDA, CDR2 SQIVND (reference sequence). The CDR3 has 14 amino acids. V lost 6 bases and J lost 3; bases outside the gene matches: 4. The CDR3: CASRRDRYTGELFF. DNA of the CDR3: TGTGCCAGTAGGAGGGACAGATACACCGGGGAGCTGTTTTTT.

The CDR3 spells CASSLSYTEAFF. The CDR3 DNA reads as TGTGCCAGCAGTTTATCTTACACTGAAGCTTTCTTT. The chain joins TRBV28 to TRBJ1-1; no firm D call. Germline V gene sequence: CDR1 MDHEN, CDR2 SYDVKM. This CDR3 comprises 12 residues. Between the trimmed V and J ends, which lost 1 base and 3 bases, there was a span of 3 bases.

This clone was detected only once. The DNA for the CDR3 is TGCGCCAGCAGCTGGCAGGGGGGCGATCAAGAGACCCAGTACTTC. Translated, it gives CASSWQGGDQETQYF. This sequence joins TRBV5-1 and TRBJ2-5; possibly TRBD1 for D (7 bases). V was shortened by 3 bases and J by 2 bases, with 14 bases between the two germline ends. CDR1 and CDR2 (germline): SGHRS, YFSETQ. CDR3 length: 15 amino acids.

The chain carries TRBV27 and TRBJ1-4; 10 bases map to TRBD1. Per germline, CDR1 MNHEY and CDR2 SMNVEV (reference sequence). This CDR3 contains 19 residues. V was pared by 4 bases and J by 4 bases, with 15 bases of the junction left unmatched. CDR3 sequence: CASSSNTGTGVHSNEKLFF. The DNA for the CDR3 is TGTGCCAGCAGTTCCAATACCGGGACAGGGGTTCATAGTAATGAAAAACTGTTTTTT.

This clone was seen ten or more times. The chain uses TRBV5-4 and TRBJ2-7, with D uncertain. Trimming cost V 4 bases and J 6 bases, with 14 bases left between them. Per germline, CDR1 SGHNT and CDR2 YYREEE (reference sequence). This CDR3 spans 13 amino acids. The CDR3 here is CASSHTNKFEQYF. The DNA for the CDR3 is TGTGCCAGCAGCCACACCAATAAGTTCGAGCAGTACTTC. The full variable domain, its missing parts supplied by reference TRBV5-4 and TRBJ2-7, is ETGVTQSPTHLIKTRGQQVTLRCSSQSGHNTVSWYQQALGQGPQFIFQYYREEENGRGNFPPRFSGLQFPNYSSELNVNALELDDSALYLCASSHTNKFEQYFGPGTRLTVT.

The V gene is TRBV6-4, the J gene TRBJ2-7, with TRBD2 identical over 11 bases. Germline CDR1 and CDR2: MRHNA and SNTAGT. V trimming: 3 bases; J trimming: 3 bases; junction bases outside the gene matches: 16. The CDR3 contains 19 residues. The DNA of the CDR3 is TGTGCCAGCAGTGAATGCGGGTTGCTAGCGGGGGGCTCCGACTACGAGCAGTACTTC. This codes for CASSECGLLAGGSDYEQYF.

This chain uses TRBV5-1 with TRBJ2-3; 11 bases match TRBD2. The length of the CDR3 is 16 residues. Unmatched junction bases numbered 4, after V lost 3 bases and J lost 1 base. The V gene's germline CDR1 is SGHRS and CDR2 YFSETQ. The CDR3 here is CASSSGLADRTDTQYF. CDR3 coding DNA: TGCGCCAGCAGCTCGGGACTAGCGGATCGCACAGATACGCAGTATTTT.

CDR3 residues: CASSQDNTDTQYF. The CDR3 bases are TGTGCCAGCAGCCAGGACAACACAGATACGCAGTATTTT. The V and J genes are TRBV7-7 and TRBJ2-3, with D maybe TRBD1 (5 bases). Germline CDR1 reads SSHAT; CDR2 reads FNYEAQ (reference sequence). Trimming cost V 5 bases and J 2 bases, with 8 bases left between them. There are 13 residues in the CDR3.

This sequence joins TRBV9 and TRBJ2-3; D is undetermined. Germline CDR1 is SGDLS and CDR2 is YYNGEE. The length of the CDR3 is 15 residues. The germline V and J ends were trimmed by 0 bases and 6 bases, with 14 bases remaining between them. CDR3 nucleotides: TGTGCCAGCAGCGTAGAGCCCCTGACATTGGATACGCAGTATTTT. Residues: CASSVEPLTLDTQYF.

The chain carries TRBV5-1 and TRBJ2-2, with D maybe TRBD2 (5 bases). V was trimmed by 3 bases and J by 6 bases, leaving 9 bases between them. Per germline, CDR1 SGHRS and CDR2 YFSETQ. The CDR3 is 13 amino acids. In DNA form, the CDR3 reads TGCGCCAGCAGCTCGGGGATGGCCGGGGAGCTGTTTTTT. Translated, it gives CASSSGMAGELFF.

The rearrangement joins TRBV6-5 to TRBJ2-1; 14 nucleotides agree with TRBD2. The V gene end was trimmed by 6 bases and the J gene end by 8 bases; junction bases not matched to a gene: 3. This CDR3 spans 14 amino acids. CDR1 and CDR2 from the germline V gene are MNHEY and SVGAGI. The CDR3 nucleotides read TGTGCCAGCAGGAGGACTAGCGGGAGGCATGAGCAGTTCTTC. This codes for CASRRTSGRHEQFF.

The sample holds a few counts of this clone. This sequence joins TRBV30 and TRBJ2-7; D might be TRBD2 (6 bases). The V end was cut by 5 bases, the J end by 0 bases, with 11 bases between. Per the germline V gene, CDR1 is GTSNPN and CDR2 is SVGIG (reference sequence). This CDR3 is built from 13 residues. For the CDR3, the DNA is TGTGCCTGGGGTACCGGGAGCTCCTACGAGCAGTACTTC. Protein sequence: CAWGTGSSYEQYF. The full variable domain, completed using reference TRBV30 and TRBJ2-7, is SQTIHQWPATLVQPVGSPLSLECTVEGTSNPNLYWYRQAAGRGLQLLFYSVGIGQISSEVPQNLSASRPQDRQFILSSKKLLLSDSGFYLCAWGTGSSYEQYFGPGTRLTVT.